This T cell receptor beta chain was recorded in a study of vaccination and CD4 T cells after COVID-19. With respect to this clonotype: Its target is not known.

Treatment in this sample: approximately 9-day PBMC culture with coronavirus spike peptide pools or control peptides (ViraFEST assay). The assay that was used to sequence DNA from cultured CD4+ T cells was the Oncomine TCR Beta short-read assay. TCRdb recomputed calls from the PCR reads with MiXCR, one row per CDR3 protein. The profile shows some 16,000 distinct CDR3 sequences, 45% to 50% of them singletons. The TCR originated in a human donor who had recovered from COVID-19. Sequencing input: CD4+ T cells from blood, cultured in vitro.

The CDR3 sequence is CASARQEPFEAFF. The CDR3 region has the DNA TGTGCCAGCGCCCGACAGGAACCCTTTGAAGCTTTCTTT. The genes are TRBV2 and TRBJ1-1, with D possibly TRBD1 on 6 matching bases. V lost 8 bases and J 7 bases, leaving 17 bases between the germline ends. CDR1 and CDR2 (germline): SNHLY, FYNNEI. The CDR3 has 13 amino acids.